Reported below is one T cell receptor beta chain. The data derive from a study of blood T cell repertoires in COVID-19. Study details: Researchers got acute and convalescent COVID-19 samples from the United States, Italy and Spain. The analysed material was cDNA or gDNA that came from T cells, B-cell-depleted T cells, or PBMCs.

The CDR3 covers 15 residues. Trimming at V came to 3 bases and at J to 0 bases, leaving 5 bases not matched to a gene. CDR1 is GTSNPN and CDR2 is SVGIG in the germline V gene (reference sequence). As processed by the authors: How many nucleated cells were present was estimated from reference gene primer amplification. Only in-frame clones appear in the TCRdb table, and some are missing; sequencing was by immunoSEQ multiplex PCR. The V and J calls and clone size are taken from that table; D and trimming were inferred from the DNA. The sample has some 95,000 clones, 87% seen once. The chain couples TRBV30 to TRBJ2-7; 10 nucleotides agree with TRBD2. This clonotype originated in a man between 65 and 79 years old with acute or convalescent COVID-19. Material: peripheral blood. CDR3 loop: CAWSIAGGSSYEQYF. The DNA of the CDR3 is TGTGCCTGGAGCATAGCGGGGGGTAGCTCCTACGAGCAGTACTTC.